This T cell receptor (beta chain) is drawn from a study of blood T cell repertoires in COVID-19. About the study: The study drew acute and convalescent COVID-19 samples from the United States, Italy and Spain.

This CDR3 comprises 15 residues. V lost 5 bases to trimming and J lost 5 bases, with 18 bases between them. From germline, CDR1 is SQVTM and CDR2 ANQGSEA. Authors' data handling: Counts of nucleated cells, estimated from reference gene primer amplification, were obtained. Clones were sequenced by immunoSEQ multiplex PCR, and TCRdb holds only the in-frame ones, with some missing. That table gives V, J and clone size, and the DNA gave D and trimming. The data hold about 53,000 clones, with around 79% observed a single time. The specimen was peripheral blood. This rearrangement joins TRBV29-1 to TRBJ2-2, with D perhaps matching TRBD2 (6 bases). The sequence came from a man between 65 and 85 years old with active or convalescent COVID-19. Written as DNA, the CDR3 is TGCAGCGTTCGTCGGGGGACTTTGGGGACCGGGGAGCTGTTTTTT. Translation gives CSVRRGTLGTGELFF.